A selection of T cell receptor beta chains follows, all from one sample in a study of blood T cell repertoires in COVID-19. Method: immunoSEQ multiplex PCR; TCRdb's copy keeps in-frame clones and lacks some. The sample holds around 400,000 clones, 85% to 90% seen once. Source material: PBMCs or T cells enriched from blood (not recorded which). These receptors were collected from a woman in her thirties who had recovered from COVID-19. The CDR3 runs from the conserved cysteine through the conserved F or W. D genes are given only for firm matches. For some rows the clone size is stated as once, few or many, or as a class when expanded; others skip it.

TRBV20-1	-	TRBJ1-2	-	TGCAGTGCTAGCGATAGCTATGGCTACACCTTC	CSASDSYGYTF
TRBV19	-	TRBJ1-5	-	TGTGCCAGTAGTATTGGGTATGCGCGGGATCAGCCCCAGCATTTT	CASSIGYARDQPQHF
TRBV28	TRBD1	TRBJ2-7	-	TGTGCCAGCAGTTCGGCGGGACAGGGGGACTACGAGCAGTACTTC	CASSSAGQGDYEQYF
TRBV4-1	-	TRBJ1-1	-	TGCGCCAGCAGCCAAGAAGGATCGGGACACGGGAACACTGAAGCTTTCTTT	CASSQEGSGHGNTEAFF
TRBV23-1	TRBD2	TRBJ2-1	few	TGCGCCAGCAGTGCCAGGTCTAGCGGGGGGGCTACGTCGGGAAGCTCCTACAATGAGCAGTTCTTC	CASSARSSGGATSGSSYNEQFF
TRBV28	-	TRBJ1-3	-	TGTGCCAGCAGTTTTGGAAAGGGGGGAAACACCATATATTTT	CASSFGKGGNTIYF
TRBV19	-	TRBJ1-5	few	TGTGCCAGTAGTATAGATGGGGGGAGCAATCAGCCCCAGCATTTT	CASSIDGGSNQPQHF
TRBV2	-	TRBJ1-2	-	TGTGCCCCCCAAAGTTCGAACACTGGCTACACCTTC	CAPQSSNTGYTF
TRBV2	TRBD2	TRBJ2-2	few	TGTGCCAGCGGGAATCGGGAGGCTAGCCTCGGCGGGGAGCTGTTTTTT	CASGNREASLGGELFF
TRBV27	-	TRBJ1-5	-	TGTGCCAGCAGTGGTGGGCAGGGTGGTATTCAGCCCCAGCATTTT	CASSGGQGGIQPQHF